The rows below give T cell receptor beta chains drawn from one sample of a study of T-cell memory formation after mild COVID-19. TCRdb called the 5' RACE reads again in MiXCR, with one record for every CDR3 protein. This sample has some 450,000 distinct CDR3 sequences, with around 17% found just once. Sequencing was carried out using PBMCs or a T cell subset sorted from them (not recorded which). Receptor source: a young man who had mild COVID-19 (a few samples of this study predate the infection). Cell type and time point are not known. Both conserved end residues are part of each CDR3. The order of the fields is clone size, D gene, J gene, CDR3 length, V gene, CDR3 protein, CDR3 DNA. D genes are given only for firm matches. Not all rows give a size; the values are once, few, many and, for expanded clones, a class.

clone size: NA; D gene: NA; J gene: TRBJ2-7; CDR3 length: 15; V gene: TRBV14; CDR3 protein: CASSQDQTGPAEQYF; CDR3 DNA: TGTGCCAGCAGCCAAGATCAAACAGGGCCCGCCGAGCAGTACTTC
clone size: NA; D gene: TRBD1; J gene: TRBJ2-2; CDR3 length: 16; V gene: TRBV5-1; CDR3 protein: CASSPGQGARTGELFF; CDR3 DNA: TGCGCCAGCAGCCCGGGACAGGGGGCGCGTACCGGGGAGCTGTTTTTT
clone size: NA; D gene: TRBD2; J gene: TRBJ2-5; CDR3 length: 17; V gene: TRBV9; CDR3 protein: CASSEGSTSRAGETQYF; CDR3 DNA: TGTGCCAGCAGTGAGGGGTCGACTAGCAGGGCGGGGGAGACCCAGTACTTC
clone size: few; D gene: NA; J gene: TRBJ1-2; CDR3 length: 14; V gene: TRBV11-2; CDR3 protein: CASSLERQNYGYTF; CDR3 DNA: TGTGCCAGCAGCTTAGAACGCCAAAACTATGGCTACACCTTC
clone size: NA; D gene: TRBD1; J gene: TRBJ2-5; CDR3 length: 16; V gene: TRBV27; CDR3 protein: CASSLHNTGVTETQYF; CDR3 DNA: TGTGCCAGCAGTCTTCATAATACAGGGGTTACAGAGACCCAGTACTTC
clone size: few; D gene: NA; J gene: TRBJ1-1; CDR3 length: 12; V gene: TRBV7-2; CDR3 protein: CASSQGGGLAFF; CDR3 DNA: TGTGCCAGCAGCCAAGGTGGCGGTCTGGCTTTCTTT
clone size: few; D gene: TRBD1; J gene: TRBJ2-2; CDR3 length: 16; V gene: TRBV6-6; CDR3 protein: CASRRTGTGSTGELFF; CDR3 DNA: TGTGCCAGCAGGCGTACCGGGACAGGAAGCACCGGGGAGCTGTTTTTT
clone size: NA; D gene: TRBD2; J gene: TRBJ2-5; CDR3 length: 18; V gene: TRBV7-2; CDR3 protein: CASSLTLASGGPRGTQYF; CDR3 DNA: TGTGCCAGCAGCTTAACCCTAGCTAGCGGGGGCCCGCGGGGGACCCAGTACTTC
clone size: NA; D gene: TRBD1; J gene: TRBJ2-5; CDR3 length: 16; V gene: TRBV7-8; CDR3 protein: CASSVAPGQKQETQYF; CDR3 DNA: TGTGCCAGCAGCGTCGCCCCGGGACAGAAACAAGAGACCCAGTACTTC
clone size: many; D gene: TRBD2; J gene: TRBJ2-1; CDR3 length: 11; V gene: TRBV10-3; CDR3 protein: CATGGADEQFF; CDR3 DNA: TGTGCGACCGGGGGGGCCGATGAGCAGTTCTTC
clone size: once; D gene: NA; J gene: TRBJ2-1; CDR3 length: 14; V gene: TRBV20-1; CDR3 protein: CSARAILRVDEQFF; CDR3 DNA: TGCAGTGCTAGAGCAATACTCCGGGTCGATGAGCAGTTCTTC
clone size: few; D gene: TRBD1; J gene: TRBJ1-2; CDR3 length: 18; V gene: TRBV9; CDR3 protein: CASSVARQGRGGFYGYTF; CDR3 DNA: TGTGCCAGCAGCGTAGCCAGACAGGGGAGAGGAGGATTCTATGGCTACACCTTC
clone size: many; D gene: NA; J gene: TRBJ2-3; CDR3 length: 11; V gene: TRBV5-1; CDR3 protein: CASSFYDTQYF; CDR3 DNA: TGCGCCAGCAGCTTTTATGATACGCAGTATTTT
clone size: NA; D gene: NA; J gene: TRBJ1-3; CDR3 length: 11; V gene: TRBV6-2/TRBV6-3; CDR3 protein: CASSLPSTIYF; CDR3 DNA: TGTGCCAGCAGTCTCCCGAGCACCATATATTTT
clone size: few; D gene: NA; J gene: TRBJ2-2; CDR3 length: 16; V gene: TRBV30; CDR3 protein: CAWSAVPDLFTGELFF; CDR3 DNA: TGTGCCTGGAGTGCCGTACCGGATCTGTTTACCGGGGAGCTGTTTTTT
clone size: few; D gene: NA; J gene: TRBJ1-5; CDR3 length: 14; V gene: TRBV7-3; CDR3 protein: CASSFRGEHQPQHF; CDR3 DNA: TGTGCCAGCAGCTTCCGAGGGGAACATCAGCCCCAGCATTTT
clone size: NA; D gene: NA; J gene: TRBJ2-7; CDR3 length: 13; V gene: TRBV5-1; CDR3 protein: CASSLGGEVEQYF; CDR3 DNA: TGCGCCAGCAGCTTGGGCGGGGAGGTCGAGCAGTACTTC
clone size: many; D gene: NA; J gene: TRBJ1-2; CDR3 length: 15; V gene: TRBV15; CDR3 protein: CATSPDPLANYGYTF; CDR3 DNA: TGTGCCACCAGTCCCGACCCGTTAGCTAACTATGGCTACACCTTC
clone size: once; D gene: NA; J gene: TRBJ2-2; CDR3 length: 15; V gene: TRBV4-3; CDR3 protein: CASSQDLADTGELFF; CDR3 DNA: TGCGCCAGCAGCCAAGATTTGGCAGACACCGGGGAGCTGTTTTTT
clone size: NA; D gene: NA; J gene: TRBJ2-2; CDR3 length: 13; V gene: TRBV12-3/TRBV12-4; CDR3 protein: CASSLLSRPELFF; CDR3 DNA: TGTGCCAGCAGTTTGCTGAGTCGCCCGGAGCTGTTTTTT
clone size: few; D gene: TRBD1; J gene: TRBJ1-2; CDR3 length: 13; V gene: TRBV6-6; CDR3 protein: CASSPGQGQGYTF; CDR3 DNA: TGTGCCAGCAGCCCCGGACAGGGTCAGGGCTACACCTTC
clone size: NA; D gene: NA; J gene: TRBJ1-2; CDR3 length: 12; V gene: TRBV12-3/TRBV12-4; CDR3 protein: CASSLVADGYTF; CDR3 DNA: TGTGCCAGCAGTTTAGTCGCGGATGGCTACACCTTC
clone size: NA; D gene: NA; J gene: TRBJ1-6; CDR3 length: 13; V gene: TRBV4-1; CDR3 protein: CASSLSSKSPLHF; CDR3 DNA: TGCGCCAGCAGTCTATCCTCTAAGTCACCCCTCCACTTT
clone size: few; D gene: NA; J gene: TRBJ2-5; CDR3 length: 14; V gene: TRBV12-3/TRBV12-4; CDR3 protein: CASAPTLGEETQYF; CDR3 DNA: TGTGCCAGCGCCCCTACGTTGGGGGAAGAGACCCAGTACTTC
clone size: few; D gene: NA; J gene: TRBJ2-7; CDR3 length: 13; V gene: TRBV7-9; CDR3 protein: CASSWGGFYEQYF; CDR3 DNA: TGTGCCAGCAGCTGGGGGGGCTTCTACGAGCAGTACTTC
clone size: NA; D gene: NA; J gene: TRBJ1-5; CDR3 length: 12; V gene: TRBV7-2; CDR3 protein: CASRSRDQPQHF; CDR3 DNA: TGTGCAAGCAGGTCTCGGGATCAGCCCCAGCATTTT